These 23 T cell receptor beta chains originate from one sample sequenced in a study of cytotoxic CD8 clonotypes in ibrutinib-treated CLL. Profiling relied on immunoSEQ multiplex PCR, and the TCRdb table lists in-frame clones only, not all of them. The data contain approximately 320,000 clones, 67% of them singletons. The sample consisted of PBMCs, taken after 36 months of ibrutinib treatment. The source is a human donor with chronic lymphocytic leukemia.

J is TRBJ2-1 and V is TRBV7-3; 9 bases are shared with TRBD2. The V and J ends lost 4 bases and 10 bases, in that order; junction bases with no gene match: 8. The CDR3 runs 14 residues. Per germline, CDR1 SGHTA and CDR2 FQGTGA. The CDR3 sequence is CASSSTRLAEEQFF. The CDR3 coding sequence is TGTGCCAGCAGCTCGACCAGACTAGCGGAGGAGCAGTTCTTC.

J is TRBJ1-4 and V is TRBV5-6, with TRBD1 as a possible D gene (6 bases). V dropped 4 bases and J dropped 8 bases, with 21 bases sitting between them. Germline assignment: CDR1 SGHDT and CDR2 YYEEEE. This CDR3 has 16 residues. DNA of the CDR3: TGTGCCAGCAGCCTAATCGCAACAGGGCTGGGGGAAAAACTGTTTTTT. It translates to CASSLIATGLGEKLFF.

CDR3 bases: TGTGCCAGCAGCCCCAGGGGACTAGCGGAACACAATGAGCAGTTCTTC. Amino acids: CASSPRGLAEHNEQFF. The chain couples TRBV4-2 to TRBJ2-1, with 11 nucleotides matching TRBD2. The trim removed 4 bases at V and 5 bases at J, leaving 7 bases unmatched. The germline gives CDR1 LGHNA, CDR2 YNFKEQ. This CDR3 contains 16 residues.

Only one count was recorded for this clone. The gene calls are TRBV12-5 and TRBJ2-3; D remains unclear. CDR1 is LGHNT and CDR2 is FRNRAP in the germline V gene. The V and J ends lost 6 bases and 2 bases respectively, with 9 bases between them. The CDR3 is 13 residues long. For the CDR3, the DNA is TGTGCTAGTGGACCCCGGACCACAGATACGCAGTATTTT. Its translation: CASGPRTTDTQYF.

The genes are TRBV15 and TRBJ2-1; possible D gene TRBD2, 5 bases. The CDR3 length is 15 residues. Germline V gene lookup returns CDR1 LNHNV and CDR2 YYDKDF (reference sequence). Trimming removed 1 base from V and 6 bases from J, with 13 bases in between. The CDR3 sequence: CATSRVLVGLNEQFF. For the CDR3, the DNA is TGTGCCACCAGCAGAGTACTAGTCGGACTCAATGAGCAGTTCTTC.

The V and J genes are TRBV18 and TRBJ1-1, with 8 nucleotides matching TRBD1. The CDR3 sequence is 16 residues long. The V segment lost 4 bases and the J segment 0 bases; nucleotides outside the gene matches: 7. CDR1 is KGHSH, CDR2 LQKENI, per germline. The CDR3 loop reads CASSLQTGALNTEAFF. CDR3 coding DNA: TGTGCCAGCTCACTCCAGACAGGGGCGTTGAACACTGAAGCTTTCTTT.

This sequence joins TRBV11-3 and TRBJ2-1; TRBD1 matches at 10 bases. The CDR3 has 16 amino acids. Losses at the gene ends were 5 bases for V and 5 bases for J; bases not matched to a gene: 9. The germline V gene encodes CDR1 SGHNT and CDR2 YENEEA. This CDR3 is CASSARTGTGDNEQFF. In DNA form, the CDR3 reads TGTGCCAGCAGCGCACGCACCGGGACAGGGGACAATGAGCAGTTCTTC.

The chain combines TRBV2 with TRBJ2-3, with TRBD2 identical over 11 bases. The length of the CDR3 is 15 residues. Germline V gene lookup returns CDR1 SNHLY and CDR2 FYNNEI. The ends lost 2 bases at V and 6 bases at J; junction bases unmatched: 4. CDR3 protein: CASSELLAGVDTQYF. CDR3 nucleotides: TGTGCCAGCAGTGAATTACTAGCGGGAGTGGATACGCAGTATTTT.

V usage is TRBV9 and J usage is TRBJ2-7; TRBD2 might be the D (6 bases). The CDR3 length is 17 residues. Per the germline V gene, CDR1 is SGDLS and CDR2 is YYNGEE. The V end lost 0 bases, the J end lost 0 bases, and 16 bases lay between the germline ends. The CDR3 reads CASSVGTSSKGSYEQYF. The CDR3 DNA follows: TGTGCCAGCAGCGTAGGTACTAGCTCGAAAGGCTCCTACGAGCAGTACTTC.

This clone was detected only once. J is TRBJ2-2 and V is TRBV2, with D unclear. The CDR3 contains 14 residues. Germline V CDR1 and CDR2: SNHLY, FYNNEI. With 6 bases removed from V and 1 base from J, the gap between germline ends came to 9 bases. CDR3 amino acids: CASSARENTGELFF. The CDR3 bases are TGTGCCAGCAGCGCTAGGGAGAACACCGGGGAGCTGTTTTTT.

This sequence joins TRBV27 and TRBJ2-5; D gene ambiguous. Looked up from germline, CDR1 is MNHEY and CDR2 is SMNVEV (reference sequence). The CDR3 is 14 residues long. With 6 bases removed from V and 1 base from J, the gap between germline ends came to 12 bases. The CDR3 nucleotides read TGTGCCAGCAGCCAAAGGAAGGGCCAAGAGACCCAGTACTTC. It is translated as CASSQRKGQETQYF.

V and J are TRBV4-3 and TRBJ2-2; D is uncertain. The ends were cut back, 4 bases at V and 0 bases at J, with 18 bases in the middle. Germline CDR1 LGHNA, CDR2 YSLEER. This CDR3 has 18 residues. The CDR3 nucleotides read TGCGCCAGCAGCCTGTCCCGGGTATCCCGGTCGAACACCGGGGAGCTGTTTTTT. It is translated as CASSLSRVSRSNTGELFF.

The chain recombines TRBV4-2 with TRBJ2-3; 8 bases are a match to TRBD2. The CDR3 spans 16 residues. J gave up 1 base and V 4 bases, and 7 bases lay outside the gene matches. Germline values: CDR1 LGHNA, CDR2 YNFKEQ. The CDR3 loop is CASSLGGGRGTDTQYF. CDR3 DNA sequence: TGTGCCAGCAGCCTTGGCGGGGGGCGAGGCACAGATACGCAGTATTTT.

V is TRBV5-6 and J is TRBJ2-3; D possibly corresponds to TRBD2 (5 bases). Germline lookup yields CDR1 SGHDT and CDR2 YYEEEE. V was clipped by 6 bases and J by 2 bases, with 16 bases between them. This CDR3 has 15 amino acids. DNA for the CDR3: TGTGCCAGCACCTTCCAAGCGGATCTCACAGATACGCAGTATTTT. Its protein product is CASTFQADLTDTQYF.

The DNA of the CDR3 is TGTGCCAGCAGCCCGAAGGACAGGGGAATATTTAATGAGCAGTTCTTC. Protein: CASSPKDRGIFNEQFF. This sequence joins TRBV7-9 and TRBJ2-1, with 9 bases that match TRBD1. Losses at the gene ends were 5 bases for V and 7 bases for J; bases not matched to a gene: 12. Germline V gene sequence: CDR1 SEHNR, CDR2 FQNEAQ (reference sequence). The CDR3 is 16 amino acids.

V is TRBV9 and J is TRBJ2-7; D is possibly TRBD2 (6 bases). Germline V gene data show CDR1 as SGDLS and CDR2 as YYNGEE. The CDR3 is 16 residues long. V was shortened by 4 bases and J by 5 bases, with 22 bases between the two germline ends. The CDR3 reads CASSPSGVPTRNEQYF. The CDR3 DNA reads TGTGCCAGCAGCCCCTCGGGAGTCCCCACGAGGAACGAGCAGTACTTC.

V and J are TRBV7-9 and TRBJ1-5; 11 nucleotides match TRBD1. With 5 bases clipped from V and 4 bases from J, the junction kept 10 bases outside the gene matches. CDR3 length: 17 residues. CDR1 and CDR2 from the germline V gene are SEHNR and FQNEAQ (reference sequence). DNA of the CDR3: TGTGCCAGCAGCCCCAACCCGGACAGGGGGCGGAATCAGCCCCAGCATTTT. Its protein is CASSPNPDRGRNQPQHF.

The rearrangement joins TRBV5-6 to TRBJ2-3; 9 bases fit TRBD2. V lost 4 bases and J lost 6; bases outside the gene matches: 6. Germline CDR1 and CDR2: SGHDT and YYEEEE. This CDR3 region has 14 residues. Here the CDR3 reads CASSPGLASDTQYF. In nucleotides, the CDR3 is TGTGCCAGCAGCCCCGGACTAGCGAGCGATACGCAGTATTTT.

The V call is TRBV29-1, the J call TRBJ2-7, with D perhaps TRBD1 (5 bases). The length of the CDR3 is 12 residues. Germline V gives CDR1 SQVTM, CDR2 ANQGSEA. Trimming pared 1 base from V and 3 bases from J, leaving 7 bases between. The CDR3 DNA reads TGCAGCGTTGAAGCAGGGCGCTACGAGCAGTACTTC. Its protein product is CSVEAGRYEQYF.

This rearrangement joins TRBV7-3 to TRBJ2-7, with D maybe TRBD1 (6 bases). CDR1 SGHTA and CDR2 FQGTGA come from the germline V gene. The CDR3 spans 16 residues. Trimming stripped 2 bases from V and 3 bases from J, with 17 bases between. CDR3 amino acids: CASSLSPRGHFYEQYF. CDR3 sequence (DNA): TGTGCCAGCAGCTTATCCCCCAGGGGACACTTCTACGAGCAGTACTTC.

The chain joins TRBV7-2 to TRBJ2-7, with D possibly matching TRBD1 (6 bases). The CDR3 is 14 residues long. Germline CDR1 is SGHTA and CDR2 is FQGNSA. V shed 1 base and J shed 3 bases, with 10 bases lying between them. CDR3 in DNA: TGTGCCAGCAGCTTAGTGACAGGTGACTACGAGCAGTACTTC. Translating gives CASSLVTGDYEQYF.

This chain uses TRBV9 with TRBJ2-1; TRBD2 is a possible D gene (7 bases). Per the germline V gene, CDR1 is SGDLS and CDR2 is YYNGEE. This CDR3 comprises 15 residues. Trimming left V 6 bases short and J 6 bases short, with 19 bases between. CDR3 residues: CASTSGAGASNEQFF. The CDR3 DNA reads TGTGCCAGCACCTCAGGGGCGGGAGCTAGCAATGAGCAGTTCTTC. Drawing the rest from reference TRBV9 and TRBJ2-1, the complete variable domain is DSGVTQTPKHLITATGQRVTLRCSPRSGDLSVYWYQQSLDQGLQFLIQYYNGEERAKGNILERFSAQQFPDLHSELNLSSLELGDSALYFCASTSGAGASNEQFFGPGTRLTVL.

The V and J genes are TRBV7-8 and TRBJ2-1; no definite D call. Germline CDR1 and CDR2: SGHVS and FQNEAQ. Trimming removed 5 bases from V and 6 bases from J, with 8 bases in between. The CDR3 consists of 12 residues. In DNA form, the CDR3 reads TGTGCCAGCAGCGGGCGAGCCAATGAGCAGTTCTTC. Encoded protein: CASSGRANEQFF.